The text below deals with one T cell receptor beta chain. Its antigen is not identified. These data belong to a study of T cell repertoires in cytomegalovirus infection. About the research overall: CMV epitopes in the study were HLA-C-restricted (recently identified) and HLA-B-restricted (well studied). Public TCR beta signatures provided an indication of both CMV infection and a matching HLA type. Broader study findings: Accumulated public TCR beta family frequency recognized individuals carrying CMV together with the relevant HLA. HLA-C-restricted CMV clonotypes gave the most frequent clonotype in two of eight donors.

The CDR3 contains 15 residues. Trimming removed 2 bases at V and 2 bases at J, with 12 bases between. TCRdb reprocessed the reads with MiXCR, giving one entry per CDR3 protein. The sample yields some 700,000 distinct CDR3 sequences, approximately 33% seen once. The sample was cultured PBMCs, taken from culture after CMV antigen stimulation. The chain has TRBV12-3 or TRBV12-4 and TRBJ1-2; tentatively, D is TRBD1 (6 bases). This sequence originates from a human donor in good health (CMV status not recorded). Some clones in this sample may be carry-over from other donors' samples. DNA for the CDR3: TGTGCCAGCAGTTTAATCGGGGGGCTCAACTATGGCTACACCTTC. Amino acid sequence: CASSLIGGLNYGYTF.